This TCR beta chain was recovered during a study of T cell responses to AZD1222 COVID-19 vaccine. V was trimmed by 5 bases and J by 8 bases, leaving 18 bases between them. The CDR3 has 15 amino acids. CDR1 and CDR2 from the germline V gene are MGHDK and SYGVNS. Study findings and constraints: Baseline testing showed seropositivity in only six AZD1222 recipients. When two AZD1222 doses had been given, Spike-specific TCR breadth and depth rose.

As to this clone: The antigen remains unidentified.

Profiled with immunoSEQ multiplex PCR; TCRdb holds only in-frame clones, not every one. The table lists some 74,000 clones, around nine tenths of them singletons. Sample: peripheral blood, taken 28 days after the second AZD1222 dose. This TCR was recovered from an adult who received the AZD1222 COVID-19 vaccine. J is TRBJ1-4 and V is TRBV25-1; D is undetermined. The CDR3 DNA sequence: TGTGCCAGCAGTTCCGCCTCGGCGGCACGGGAAAAACTGTTTTTT. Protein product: CASSSASAAREKLFF.